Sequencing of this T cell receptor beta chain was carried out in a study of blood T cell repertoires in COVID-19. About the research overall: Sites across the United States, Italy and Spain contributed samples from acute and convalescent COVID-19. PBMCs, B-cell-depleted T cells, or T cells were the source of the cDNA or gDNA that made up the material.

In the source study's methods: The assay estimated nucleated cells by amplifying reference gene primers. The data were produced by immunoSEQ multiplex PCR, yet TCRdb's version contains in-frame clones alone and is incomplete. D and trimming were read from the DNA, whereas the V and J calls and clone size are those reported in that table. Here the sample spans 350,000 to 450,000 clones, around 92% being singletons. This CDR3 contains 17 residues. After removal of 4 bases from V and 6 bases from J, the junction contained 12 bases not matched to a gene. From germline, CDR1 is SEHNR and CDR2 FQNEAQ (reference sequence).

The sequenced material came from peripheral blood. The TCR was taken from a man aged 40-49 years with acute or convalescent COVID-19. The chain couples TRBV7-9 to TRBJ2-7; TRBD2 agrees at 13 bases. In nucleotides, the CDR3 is TGTGCCAGCAGCTCATGGACTAGCGGGAGAGTTCCACGCGAGCAGTACTTC. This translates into CASSSWTSGRVPREQYF.